This T cell receptor (beta chain) appears in the sequencing data of a study of OX40 agonist ivuxolimab in advanced cancers. Details on this clone: What it binds is unknown.

General study findings and limits: Certain nonresponding patients likewise had low normalized T-cell clonal expansion.

Sequencing used immunoSEQ multiplex PCR; TCRdb keeps in-frame clones, though not all of them. The sample lists 75,000 to 100,000 clones, 86% occurring once. The TCR sequence derives from an adult with an advanced solid tumor such as melanoma, head and neck, liver or kidney cancer. Sequencing was performed on CD4+ or CD8+ T cells sorted from blood, taken in a trial of the OX40 agonist ivuxolimab.

In nucleotides, the CDR3 is TGTGCCATAAAACGGGGGCGAGATACGCAGTATTTT. It yields the protein CAIKRGRDTQYF. This chain joins TRBV21-1 and TRBJ2-3. TRBV21-1 has pseudogene status. This CDR3 spans 12 amino acids.